The next 25 T cell receptor beta chains were all read from a single sample in a study of cytomegalovirus exposure and HLA in healthy donors. The PCR made use of 60 Vbeta and 13 Jbeta primers. The repertoire was sequenced with immunoSEQ multiplex PCR; TCRdb's copy has only in-frame clones and lacks some. The sample table includes about 200,000 clones. Sequenced sample: PBMCs. These receptor sequences come from a girl aged 2-10 years in good health and CMV-seropositive.

The chain combines TRBV27 with TRBJ2-5, with TRBD1 matching 8 bases. CDR3 length: 15 amino acids. With 4 bases clipped from V and 5 bases from J, the junction kept 9 bases outside the gene matches. The V gene's germline CDR1 is MNHEY and CDR2 SMNVEV (reference sequence). CDR3 DNA: TGTGCCAGCAGTTCCGGGACAGGCCGAGGGGAGACCCAGTACTTC. Protein sequence: CASSSGTGRGETQYF.

The rearrangement uses TRBV7-2 and TRBJ2-1, with TRBD2 matching 10 bases. Germline lookup yields CDR1 SGHTA and CDR2 FQGNSA. The CDR3 has 15 amino acids. J gave up 9 bases and V 2 bases, and 7 bases lay outside the gene matches. The CDR3 DNA follows: TGTGCCAGCAGCTTAAGTCTAGCGGGAGAATCTGAGCAGTTCTTC. As protein: CASSLSLAGESEQFF.

The genes are TRBV28 and TRBJ1-2, with TRBD1 matching over 7 bases. The CDR3 consists of 17 residues. Trimming took 2 bases from V and 0 from J; bases not matched to a gene: 9. The germline gives CDR1 MDHEN, CDR2 SYDVKM. Here the CDR3 reads CASSLGTRGPANYGYTF. CDR3 DNA: TGTGCCAGCAGTTTAGGGACTAGGGGGCCAGCTAACTATGGCTACACCTTC.

The rearrangement joins TRBV9 to TRBJ2-7, with TRBD2 as a possible D gene (5 bases). Germline values: CDR1 SGDLS, CDR2 YYNGEE. The germline V and J ends were trimmed by 4 bases and 3 bases, with 20 bases remaining between them. The CDR3 has 16 amino acids. Here the CDR3 DNA reads TGTGCCAGCAGCACCTACCCACTAGAAGAGGGCTACGAGCAGTACTTC. This encodes CASSTYPLEEGYEQYF.

V gene TRBV6-5 combines with J gene TRBJ2-7; 9 bases match TRBD2. CDR1 is MNHEY and CDR2 is SVGAGI in the germline V gene. J lost 5 bases, V lost 2 bases, and 7 bases had no gene match. The length of the CDR3 is 15 residues. The CDR3 region is CASSYGGLASHEQYF. The CDR3 DNA follows: TGTGCCAGCAGTTACGGGGGACTAGCTAGTCACGAGCAGTACTTC.

V and J are TRBV29-1 and TRBJ2-1; D is possibly TRBD1 (5 bases). The germline V and J ends were trimmed by 3 bases and 2 bases, with 17 bases remaining between them. Germline V lookup: CDR1 SQVTM, CDR2 ANQGSEA. The length of the CDR3 is 16 residues. CDR3: CSVESPGQGTYNEQFF. Written as DNA, the CDR3 is TGCAGCGTTGAGAGCCCCGGGCAGGGAACCTACAATGAGCAGTTCTTC.

The chain links TRBV30 to TRBJ1-1, with 8 bases fitting TRBD1. This CDR3 region has 15 residues. Per the germline V gene, CDR1 is GTSNPN and CDR2 is SVGIG (reference sequence). J lost 1 base, V lost 2 bases, and 6 bases had no gene match. This CDR3 is CAWSPGGYGNTEAFF. CDR3 DNA sequence: TGTGCCTGGAGTCCAGGGGGCTATGGGAACACTGAAGCTTTCTTT.

The rearrangement uses TRBV5-1 and TRBJ2-3; 7 bases align to TRBD1. The CDR3 loop spans 16 amino acids. V shed 4 bases and J 4 bases; nucleotides not matched to a gene: 12. Germline CDR1 SGHRS, CDR2 YFSETQ. The CDR3 nucleotides are TGCGCCAGCAGCACCCCCTTGACAGGGTCAGCAGATACGCAGTATTTT. Protein sequence: CASSTPLTGSADTQYF.

This sequence joins TRBV19 and TRBJ2-7; 11 positions agree with TRBD2. The CDR3 loop spans 13 amino acids. The trim removed 5 bases at V and 4 bases at J, leaving 1 base unmatched. CDR1 and CDR2 from the germline V gene are LNHDA and SQIVND (reference sequence). The CDR3 reads CASSRTSGYEQYF. The DNA of the CDR3 is TGTGCCAGTAGTCGGACTAGCGGGTACGAGCAGTACTTC.

The V call is TRBV5-4, the J call TRBJ2-5; a possible D gene is TRBD2 (5 bases). The V gene lost 1 base and the J gene lost 10 bases, with 14 bases spanning the gap. The CDR3 covers 13 residues. Germline CDR1 SGHNT, CDR2 YYREEE (reference sequence). The CDR3 region is CASSLPPQEVQYF. CDR3 bases: TGTGCCAGCAGCTTGCCACCCCAGGAGGTCCAGTACTTC.

The J gene is TRBJ2-7, the V gene TRBV5-1; D possibly corresponds to TRBD1 (5 bases). Germline V gene data show CDR1 as SGHRS and CDR2 as YFSETQ. The CDR3 sequence is 12 residues long. V lost 3 bases to trimming and J lost 4 bases, with 8 bases between them. CDR3 loop: CASSSDRYEQYF. The CDR3 bases are TGCGCCAGCAGCTCCGACAGATACGAGCAGTACTTC.

DNA of the CDR3: TGTGCCAGCAGCCGCGCGGGGGGCGGTCAGCCCCAGCATTTT. It codes for CASSRAGGGQPQHF. This sequence joins TRBV7-2 and TRBJ1-5; possible D gene TRBD1, 6 bases. V lost 5 bases to trimming and J lost 6 bases, with 14 bases between them. Germline CDR1 reads SGHTA; CDR2 reads FQGNSA. CDR3 length equals 14 residues.

Concerning this clone: Other DNA sequences in this specimen translate into the identical CDR3. The V call is TRBV28, the J call TRBJ1-1; 7 bases are a match to TRBD1. Germline assignment: CDR1 MDHEN and CDR2 SYDVKM. The CDR3 runs 12 residues. J lost 8 bases, V lost 2 bases, and 2 bases had no gene match. The CDR3 spells CASSLRQGEAFF. DNA of the CDR3: TGTGCCAGCAGTTTAAGACAGGGAGAAGCTTTCTTT. Variable domain in full (rest from reference TRBV28 and TRBJ1-1): DVKVTQSSRYLVKRTGEKVFLECVQDMDHENMFWYRQDPGLGLRLIYFSYDVKMKEKGDIPEGYSVSREKKERFSLILESASTNQTSMYLCASSLRQGEAFFGQGTRLTVV.

The chain combines TRBV5-8 with TRBJ2-1; 9 bases agree with TRBD1. With 3 bases clipped from V and 5 bases from J, the junction kept 6 bases outside the gene matches. The germline V gene encodes CDR1 SGHTS and CDR2 YDEGEE. The CDR3 contains 15 residues. The CDR3: CASSWGTGSNNEQFF. CDR3 DNA sequence: TGTGCCAGCAGCTGGGGGACAGGGTCGAACAATGAGCAGTTCTTC. The full variable domain, rest sourced from reference TRBV5-8 and TRBJ2-1, is EAGVTQSPTHLIKTRGQQATLRCSPISGHTSVYWYQQALGLGLQFLLWYDEGEERNRGNFPPRFSGRQFPNYSSELNVNALELEDSALYLCASSWGTGSNNEQFFGPGTRLTVL.

V gene TRBV27 combines with J gene TRBJ2-7, with TRBD2 matching over 7 bases. Germline V gene data show CDR1 as MNHEY and CDR2 as SMNVEV (reference sequence). The V gene end was trimmed by 1 base and the J gene end by 6 bases; junction bases not matched to a gene: 6. This CDR3 contains 14 residues. The CDR3 protein is CASSLLASGREQYF. The CDR3 nucleotides are TGTGCCAGCAGTTTATTGGCTAGCGGCCGCGAGCAGTACTTC.

The V and J genes are TRBV29-1 and TRBJ2-1; D may be TRBD2 (6 bases). The V gene's germline CDR1 is SQVTM and CDR2 ANQGSEA. This CDR3 spans 14 amino acids. Between the trimmed V and J ends, which lost 5 bases and 3 bases, there was a span of 14 bases. The CDR3 nucleotides are TGCAGCGTTAACGGGGGTGTAGGCTACAATGAGCAGTTCTTC. Its protein product is CSVNGGVGYNEQFF.

This rearrangement joins TRBV5-6 to TRBJ2-1; D is unresolved. CDR3 length: 15 residues. V lost 2 bases to trimming and J lost 0 bases, with 9 bases between them. Germline V CDR1 and CDR2: SGHDT, YYEEEE. CDR3: CASSFYKSSYNEQFF. CDR3 bases: TGTGCCAGCAGCTTTTATAAGAGCTCCTACAATGAGCAGTTCTTC.

The V gene is TRBV4-2, the J gene TRBJ2-7; D gene uncertain. CDR1 and CDR2 (germline): LGHNA, YNFKEQ. Trimming took off 3 bases at V and 3 bases at J, with 12 bases between the two ends. CDR3 length: 14 residues. CDR3 in DNA: TGTGCCAGCAGCCAGAGACTGGCAGTCTACGAGCAGTACTTC. Its protein is CASSQRLAVYEQYF.

J is TRBJ1-4 and V is TRBV28; the D gene is possibly TRBD1 (6 bases). V was trimmed by 4 bases and J by 8 bases, leaving 11 bases between them. The germline V gene has CDR1 MDHEN and CDR2 SYDVKM. The CDR3 covers 13 residues. The CDR3 DNA is TGTGCCAGCAGTTGGGGGGGCGAGGAAAAACTGTTTTTT. Its protein product is CASSWGGEEKLFF.

The chain is built from TRBV11-2 and TRBJ1-5; D remains ambiguous. Trimming removed 0 bases from V and 6 bases from J, with 12 bases in between. Germline lookup yields CDR1 SGHAT and CDR2 FQNNGV. The CDR3 extends over 15 amino acids. The CDR3 coding sequence is TGTGCCAGCAGCTTAGATCCGGGGATAGCTCAGCCCCAGCATTTT. Translated, it gives CASSLDPGIAQPQHF.

The chain recombines TRBV18 with TRBJ2-5, with 8 bases that match TRBD2. The CDR3 consists of 16 residues. V shed 0 bases and J 1 base; nucleotides not matched to a gene: 4. CDR1 is KGHSH and CDR2 is LQKENI in the germline V gene. CDR3 DNA sequence: TGTGCCAGCTCACCACCTAGCGGGAAGGTCCAAGAGACCCAGTACTTC. It translates to CASSPPSGKVQETQYF.

The chain couples TRBV7-9 to TRBJ2-1; D call uncertain. The CDR3 loop spans 13 amino acids. Trimming stripped 6 bases from V and 7 bases from J, with 13 bases between. Germline V lookup: CDR1 SEHNR, CDR2 FQNEAQ (reference sequence). CDR3 protein: CASSSAVINEQFF. The CDR3 DNA sequence: TGTGCCAGCAGTTCCGCGGTGATAAATGAGCAGTTCTTC.

The chain carries TRBV6-1 and TRBJ2-7; the match to TRBD2 covers 12 bases. CDR1 MNHNS and CDR2 SASEGT come from the germline V gene. The ends lost 4 bases at V and 3 bases at J; junction bases unmatched: 4. This CDR3 region has 15 residues. The CDR3, as DNA: TGTGCCAGCAGTGCGTCGACTAGCGGGAGCTACGAGCAGTACTTC. The encoded protein is CASSASTSGSYEQYF.

The V call is TRBV28, the J call TRBJ1-2; a weak D match, TRBD1 (6 bases). The CDR3 is made up of 15 amino acids. The germline gives CDR1 MDHEN, CDR2 SYDVKM. The germline V and J ends were trimmed by 5 bases and 5 bases, with 18 bases remaining between them. CDR3 sequence reads: CASSITGSGGYGYTF. The DNA of the CDR3 is TGTGCCAGCAGTATTACAGGGTCGGGCGGGTATGGCTACACCTTC.

The chain joins TRBV28 to TRBJ1-6; 9 nucleotides align to TRBD1. V lost 10 bases to trimming and J lost 9 bases; unmatched junction nucleotides: 7. The CDR3 runs 13 residues. CDR1 and CDR2 (germline): MDHEN, SYDVKM. CDR3 sequence reads: CATKGQGVSPLHF. In DNA, the CDR3 is TGTGCCACCAAGGGACAGGGTGTTTCACCCCTCCACTTT.